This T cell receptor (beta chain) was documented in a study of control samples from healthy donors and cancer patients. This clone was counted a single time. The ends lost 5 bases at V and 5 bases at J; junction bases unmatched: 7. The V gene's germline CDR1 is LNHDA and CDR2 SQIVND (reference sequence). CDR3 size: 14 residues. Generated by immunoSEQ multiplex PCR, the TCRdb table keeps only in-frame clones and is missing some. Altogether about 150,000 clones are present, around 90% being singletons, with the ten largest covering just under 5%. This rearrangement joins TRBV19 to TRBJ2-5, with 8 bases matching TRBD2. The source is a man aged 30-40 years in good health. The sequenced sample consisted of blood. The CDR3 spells CASSSRTSHETQYF. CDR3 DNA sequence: TGTGCCAGTAGTTCCCGGACTAGCCACGAGACCCAGTACTTC.